A single sample gave rise to the 29 T cell receptor beta chains below, sequenced in a study of T-cell reconstitution after alpha-beta-depleted transplantation in children. Unique molecular identifiers were incorporated when the TCRbeta library was constructed. Each CDR3 protein gets one entry after TCRdb re-called the PCR reads with MiXCR. This table holds hundreds of thousands of distinct CDR3 sequences, about 23% found once. Sequencing was performed on PBMCs, mostly from graft donor cells, taken 360 days after TCRalphabeta/CD19-depleted stem cell transplant. The receptors stem from a boy younger than two who had a stem cell transplant for acute myeloid leukemia, so the T cells may come from the graft donor.

The genes are TRBV7-2 and TRBJ2-3; TRBD2 matches at 9 bases. After removal of 1 base from V and 5 bases from J, the junction contained 7 bases not matched to a gene. The length of the CDR3 is 16 residues. Germline CDR1 SGHTA, CDR2 FQGNSA. In nucleotides, the CDR3 is TGTGCCAGCAGCTTAGAGGGCGGGGGGGTTGGAGATACGCAGTATTTT. Amino acid sequence: CASSLEGGGVGDTQYF.

The chain combines TRBV11-2 with TRBJ2-7, with D perhaps assigned TRBD1 or TRBD2 (5 bases each). Per germline, CDR1 SGHAT and CDR2 FQNNGV. This CDR3 spans 13 amino acids. V was cut by 5 bases and J by 5 bases, with 13 bases left in between. CDR3 protein: CASSPLRGHEQYV. CDR3 coding DNA: TGTGCCAGCAGCCCCCTCCGGGGCCACGAGCAGTACGTC.

This clonotype showed up just a few times. The chain has TRBV7-2 and TRBJ2-1; 7 bases are a match to TRBD1. With V trimmed by 0 bases and J by 7 bases, 12 bases remained unmatched. The CDR3 length is 17 residues. CDR1 is SGHTA, CDR2 FQGNSA, per germline. CDR3 loop: CASSLALATRQGNEQFF. Here the CDR3 DNA reads TGTGCCAGCAGCTTAGCCCTTGCTACAAGACAGGGAAATGAGCAGTTCTTC.

J is TRBJ2-7 and V is TRBV3-1; tentatively, D is TRBD1 (5 bases). The germline CDR1 and CDR2 sequences are LGHDT and YNNKEL (reference sequence). Between the trimmed V and J ends, which lost 1 base and 6 bases, there was a span of 7 bases. The CDR3 sequence is 12 residues long. The CDR3, as DNA: TGTGCCAGCAGCCAAGGACAGTCCGAGCAGTACTTC. Amino acids: CASSQGQSEQYF.

This clonotype was seen a handful of times. This chain uses TRBV15 with TRBJ2-5, with 7 bases identical to TRBD1. CDR3 length: 13 residues. After removal of 8 bases from V and 3 bases from J, the junction contained 6 bases not matched to a gene. In germline, CDR1 is LNHNV, CDR2 YYDKDF (reference sequence). CDR3 residues: CATADRVKETQYF. In nucleotides, the CDR3 is TGTGCCACCGCAGACAGGGTAAAAGAGACCCAGTACTTC.

This clonotype was detected ten times or more. Here the CDR3 DNA reads TGTGCCAGCAGTTTCGCGCAGGTCAATGAGCAGTTCTTC. This codes for CASSFAQVNEQFF. The rearrangement uses TRBV12-3 or TRBV12-4 and TRBJ2-1; D gene uncertain. There are 13 residues in the CDR3. The V end was cut by 3 bases, the J end by 6 bases, with 9 bases between.

This clonotype appeared once. The chain has TRBV11-3 and TRBJ2-7, with D perhaps given as TRBD1 or TRBD2 (5 bases each). V was cut by 5 bases and J by 1 base, with 18 bases left in between. The CDR3 sequence is 16 residues long. Per germline, CDR1 SGHNT and CDR2 YENEEA. DNA for the CDR3: TGTGCCAGCAGCCGCACGGGGACGGCTGTTTCCTACGAGCAGTACTTC. Protein sequence: CASSRTGTAVSYEQYF.

This clonotype was seen more than once but under ten times. The V call is TRBV10-3, the J call TRBJ2-3; D might be TRBD1 or TRBD2, each matching 6 bases. Germline-derived CDR1 and CDR2 are ENHRY and SYGVKD. The V end was cut by 6 bases, the J end by 3 bases, with 16 bases between. This CDR3 is built from 15 residues. The CDR3: CAISGGQPVTDTQYF. The CDR3 coding sequence is TGTGCCATCAGCGGGGGCCAGCCGGTTACAGATACGCAGTATTTT.

This chain uses TRBV4-1 with TRBJ2-2; possibly TRBD2 for D (5 bases). The length of the CDR3 is 16 residues. Looked up from germline, CDR1 is MGHRA and CDR2 is YSYEKL. Trimming pared 0 bases from V and 4 bases from J, leaving 12 bases between. The CDR3 loop reads CASSQEGGRPTGELFF. The CDR3 DNA follows: TGCGCCAGCAGCCAAGAAGGAGGCAGGCCCACCGGGGAGCTGTTTTTT.

In this sample, this clonotype turned up once. J is TRBJ2-3 and V is TRBV11-3; 10 nucleotides align to TRBD1. The germline CDR1 and CDR2 sequences are SGHNT and YENEEA. V trimming: 5 bases; J trimming: 4 bases; junction bases outside the gene matches: 3. This CDR3 has 14 residues. DNA of the CDR3: TGTGCCAGCAGCATAGGACAGGGGGCAGATACGCAGTATTTT. This encodes CASSIGQGADTQYF.

The chain couples TRBV4-3 to TRBJ1-4; no definite D call. V was pared by 1 base and J by 6 bases, with 6 bases between. Germline V gene data show CDR1 as LGHNA and CDR2 as YSLEER. There are 13 residues in the CDR3. CDR3 sequence (DNA): TGCGCCAGCAGCCAAGGTTTATATGAAAAACTGTTTTTT. Translated, it gives CASSQGLYEKLFF.

In this sample, this clonotype turned up many times. The chain is built from TRBV29-1 and TRBJ1-5; D gene unclear. This CDR3 region has 13 residues. Germline CDR1 reads SQVTM; CDR2 reads ANQGSEA. With 5 bases removed from V and 1 base from J, the gap between germline ends came to 9 bases. The CDR3 region has the DNA TGCAGCGTTAGAGAGACCAGCAATCAGCCCCAGCATTTT. Its protein product is CSVRETSNQPQHF.

This clonotype was detected many times. The chain joins TRBV20-1 to TRBJ2-5; 7 nucleotides line up with TRBD1. There are 15 residues in the CDR3. Trimming took 4 bases from V and 0 from J; bases not matched to a gene: 8. Germline CDR1 and CDR2: DFQATT and SNEGSKA (reference sequence). In DNA, the CDR3 is TGCAGTGCTACCACAGGGGCTGGGTACCAAGAGACCCAGTACTTC. As protein: CSATTGAGYQETQYF.

This clonotype was observed at least ten times. The chain recombines TRBV12-3 or TRBV12-4 with TRBJ2-7, with D perhaps matching TRBD1 or TRBD2 (5 bases each). This CDR3 has 13 amino acids. Trimming removed 5 bases from V and 1 base from J, with 9 bases in between. The CDR3 region is CASSGDGSYEQYV. CDR3 sequence (DNA): TGTGCCAGCAGTGGGGACGGATCCTACGAGCAGTACGTC.

This clonotype was detected many times. This chain joins TRBV29-1 and TRBJ2-1, with TRBD2 identical over 8 bases. The germline CDR1 and CDR2 sequences are SQVTM and ANQGSEA. The CDR3 loop spans 14 amino acids. The V and J ends lost 7 bases and 5 bases, in that order; junction bases with no gene match: 10. CDR3 amino acids: CSALSGGRHNEQFF. The CDR3 region has the DNA TGCAGCGCCCTCTCGGGGGGGAGACACAATGAGCAGTTCTTC.

The chain is built from TRBV6-2 or TRBV6-3 and TRBJ2-1, with D maybe TRBD1 (6 bases). V was shortened by 4 bases and J by 9 bases, with 13 bases between the two germline ends. The CDR3 contains 13 residues. CDR1 and CDR2 (germline): MNHEY, SVGEGT. The CDR3 spells CASSFNRAGEQFF. The CDR3 nucleotides are TGTGCCAGCAGTTTTAACAGGGCCGGTGAGCAGTTCTTC.

The V call is TRBV7-2, the J call TRBJ2-7; D call uncertain. There are 14 residues in the CDR3. V was cut by 5 bases and J by 5 bases, with 16 bases left in between. Per germline, CDR1 SGHTA and CDR2 FQGNSA. CDR3 nucleotide sequence: TGTGCCAGCAGCCATTCGGCCCTAGGTAACGAGCAGTACTTC. This gives the protein CASSHSALGNEQYF. Supplemented by reference TRBV7-2 and TRBJ2-7, the full variable domain reads GAGVSQSPSNKVTEKGKDVELRCDPISGHTALYWYRQSLGQGLEFLIYFQGNSAPDKSGLPSDRFSAERTGGSVSTLTIQRTQQEDSAVYLCASSHSALGNEQYFGPGTRLTVT.

The chain carries TRBV25-1 and TRBJ2-7; D possibly uses TRBD1 or TRBD2 (5 bases each). The length of the CDR3 is 12 residues. V lost 5 bases and J lost 3, with 8 bases in between. Germline V lookup: CDR1 MGHDK, CDR2 SYGVNS. CDR3 protein: CASSWDGYEQYF. In nucleotides, the CDR3 is TGTGCCAGCAGTTGGGACGGCTACGAGCAGTACTTC.

The J gene is TRBJ2-7, the V gene TRBV5-6; D may be TRBD2 (5 bases). The V gene lost 5 bases and the J gene lost 6 bases, with 9 bases spanning the gap. The CDR3 is made up of 11 amino acids. From germline, CDR1 is SGHDT and CDR2 YYEEEE. CDR3 amino acids: CASSWESEQYV. Here the CDR3 DNA reads TGTGCCAGCAGTTGGGAGTCCGAGCAGTACGTC.

A single count supports this clonotype. This chain connects TRBV20-1 to TRBJ2-5; no clear D. CDR1 is DFQATT, CDR2 SNEGSKA, per germline (reference sequence). The CDR3 has 14 residues. V gave up 2 bases and J gave up 4 bases, with 14 bases separating them. CDR3 sequence: CSARQAPWGETQYF. In nucleotides, the CDR3 is TGCAGTGCTAGACAAGCACCATGGGGAGAGACCCAGTACTTC.

This clonotype was counted many times. The chain has TRBV28 and TRBJ2-2, with D possibly being TRBD2 (5 bases). V lost 7 bases, J lost 4 bases, and 10 bases lay in between. CDR3 length: 13 amino acids. Per the germline V gene, CDR1 is MDHEN and CDR2 is SYDVKM. The DNA for the CDR3 is TGTGCCAGCATACTAGGCGCCACCGGGGAGCTGTTTTTT. Translated, it gives CASILGATGELFF. Combining the CDR3 with reference TRBV28 and TRBJ2-2 gives the whole variable domain DVKVTQSSRYLVKRTGEKVFLECVQDMDHENMFWYRQDPGLGLRLIYFSYDVKMKEKGDIPEGYSVSREKKERFSLILESASTNQTSMYLCASILGATGELFFGEGSRLTVL.

This clonotype was seen many times. V usage is TRBV20-1 and J usage is TRBJ1-1; tentatively, D is TRBD1 (6 bases). Germline V CDR1 and CDR2: DFQATT, SNEGSKA (reference sequence). The V and J ends lost 3 bases and 7 bases respectively, with 12 bases between them. CDR3 length: 12 residues. The CDR3 sequence is CSASPDSNEAFF. The CDR3 coding sequence is TGCAGTGCTAGTCCGGACAGCAATGAAGCTTTCTTT.

This clonotype came up many times. This chain connects TRBV12-3 or TRBV12-4 to TRBJ2-1, with D possibly matching TRBD2 (6 bases). V lost 7 bases to trimming and J lost 7 bases, with 20 bases between them. There are 15 residues in the CDR3. The CDR3 nucleotides are TGTGCCAGCAACTCGCTTGGGGAGGACTTAAATGAGCAGTTCTTC. It specifies CASNSLGEDLNEQFF.

This clonotype was seen more than once but under ten times. The chain has TRBV10-3 and TRBJ1-2; D possibly corresponds to TRBD1 (5 bases). Deletions cut 3 bases from V and 0 bases from J, with 11 bases between. Germline lookup yields CDR1 ENHRY and CDR2 SYGVKD. This CDR3 is 15 amino acids long. This CDR3 reads CAISDRVPTNYGYTF. As DNA, the CDR3 is TGTGCCATCAGTGACAGGGTCCCCACTAACTATGGCTACACCTTC.

This clonotype came up a few times. The V call is TRBV5-1, the J call TRBJ2-7, with D possibly being TRBD1 or TRBD2 (5 bases each). CDR3 length equals 16 residues. Trimming took 2 bases from V and 0 from J, leaving 15 bases between them. Germline CDR1 and CDR2: SGHRS and YFSETQ. This CDR3 reads CASSLGRDGVSYEQYF. The CDR3 DNA reads as TGCGCCAGCAGCTTAGGCCGGGACGGAGTCTCCTACGAGCAGTACTTC.

This clonotype was counted at least ten times. J is TRBJ2-1 and V is TRBV3-1; 8 positions agree with TRBD1. V dropped 6 bases and J dropped 5; count of bases not matched to a gene: 9. Germline loops: CDR1 LGHDT, CDR2 YNNKEL (reference sequence). The CDR3 has 15 amino acids. The CDR3 coding sequence is TGTGCCAGCAGTCAATGGGACAGGCCAAACAATGAGCAGTTCTTC. It is translated as CASSQWDRPNNEQFF.

This clonotype was observed many times. The J gene is TRBJ2-5, the V gene TRBV20-1; TRBD2 might be the D (5 bases). The CDR3 has 15 amino acids. The V gene's germline CDR1 is DFQATT and CDR2 SNEGSKA (reference sequence). V was cut by 0 bases and J by 1 base, with 12 bases left in between. In DNA form, the CDR3 reads TGCAGTGCTAGAGATAGGGCGGGCCCCCAAGAGACCCAGTACTTC. It encodes CSARDRAGPQETQYF.

Points on this clonotype: This may be a read error: a much more frequent sequence differs by one nucleotide. The CDR3 end shows no conserved phenylalanine or tryptophan, and so a read error is likely. V is TRBV3-1 and J is TRBJ2-2; D is undetermined. This CDR3 has 13 amino acids. V was shortened by 3 bases and J by 2 bases, with 4 bases between the two germline ends. Germline loops: CDR1 LGHDT, CDR2 YNNKEL (reference sequence). For the CDR3, the DNA is TGTGCCAGCAGCCACCATAACACCGGGGAGCTGTTTTGT. Protein sequence: CASSHHNTGELFC.

Turning to this clonotype: A much larger clone is a single base away; this may be a read error. The rearrangement links TRBV20-1 to TRBJ1-5, with D unresolved. The CDR3 length is 12 residues. Germline assignment: CDR1 DFQATT and CDR2 SNEGSKA (reference sequence). The germline V and J ends were trimmed by 1 base and 3 bases, with 4 bases remaining between them. The CDR3, as DNA: TGCAGTGCTAGAGGGCTCAATCAGCCCCAGCATTTT. It translates to CSARGLNQPQHF.